Below, 24 T cell receptor beta chains from the same sample are listed, as sequenced in a study of T cell responses to AZD1222 COVID-19 vaccine. Data came from immunoSEQ multiplex PCR; TCRdb stores just in-frame clones and leaves some out. Here the sample spans approximately 160,000 clones, approximately 90% being singletons. The sequences come from peripheral blood, collected on day 0 of AZD1222 vaccination. These receptors originate from an adult in good health.

The rearrangement links TRBV5-5 to TRBJ2-2; the match to TRBD2 covers 7 bases. The CDR3 consists of 16 residues. Germline CDR1 is SGHKS and CDR2 is YYEKEE (reference sequence). V lost 1 base to trimming and J lost 7 bases; unmatched junction nucleotides: 10. The CDR3, as DNA: TGTGCCAGCAGCTTGATTCTGCGGGAGTTTAACGGGGAGCTGTTTTTT. It translates to CASSLILREFNGELFF.

DNA for the CDR3: TGTGCCACCAGCAGAGATGTGGGAGACAGTCGAACAGATACGCAGTATTTT. Its translation is CATSRDVGDSRTDTQYF. V and J are TRBV15 and TRBJ2-3, with D tentatively TRBD1 or TRBD2 (5 bases each). Between the trimmed V and J ends, which lost 0 bases and 3 bases, there was a span of 16 bases. CDR1 and CDR2 (germline): LNHNV, YYDKDF (reference sequence). There are 17 residues in the CDR3.

The chain is built from TRBV28 and TRBJ2-4; 7 bases are a match to TRBD2. Germline values: CDR1 MDHEN, CDR2 SYDVKM. With 2 bases clipped from V and 7 bases from J, the junction kept 5 bases outside the gene matches. The length of the CDR3 is 14 residues. The CDR3 loop is CASSLRRESNIQYF. The CDR3 DNA is TGTGCCAGCAGTTTAAGGCGGGAGTCGAACATTCAGTACTTC.

This sequence joins TRBV19 and TRBJ2-5; the D gene could be TRBD1 or TRBD2 (5 bases each). Germline assignment: CDR1 LNHDA and CDR2 SQIVND (reference sequence). There are 16 residues in the CDR3. Trimming removed 7 bases at V and 0 bases at J, with 18 bases between. The CDR3 nucleotides read TGTGCCAGTAAACTGAGGGATGGGGGAAACCAAGAGACCCAGTACTTC. Protein: CASKLRDGGNQETQYF. The full variable domain, rest sourced from reference TRBV19 and TRBJ2-5, is DGGITQSPKYLFRKEGQNVTLSCEQNLNHDAMYWYRQDPGQGLRLIYYSQIVNDFQKGDIAEGYSVSREKKESFPLTVTSAQKNPTAFYLCASKLRDGGNQETQYFGPGTRLLVL.

The V and J genes are TRBV4-2 and TRBJ1-4; D gene unclear. The germline V and J ends were trimmed by 0 bases and 0 bases, with 11 bases remaining between them. The CDR3 sequence is 17 residues long. In germline, CDR1 is LGHNA, CDR2 YNFKEQ. The DNA of the CDR3 is TGTGCCAGCAGCCAAGAAGGTCTGGCGGCAACTAATGAAAAACTGTTTTTT. Translated: CASSQEGLAATNEKLFF.

The chain carries TRBV5-4 and TRBJ2-3; 13 bases match TRBD2. The germline V gene has CDR1 SGHNT and CDR2 YYREEE (reference sequence). V was pared by 2 bases and J by 8 bases, with 5 bases of the junction left unmatched. The CDR3 contains 15 residues. DNA of the CDR3: TGTGCCAGCAGCTTCGGGACTAGCGGGGAGGCTACGCAGTATTTT. Protein: CASSFGTSGEATQYF.

The chain has TRBV4-2 and TRBJ2-7; D not certain. The CDR3 loop spans 16 amino acids. V lost 0 bases to trimming and J lost 3 bases, with 15 bases between them. Germline CDR1 LGHNA, CDR2 YNFKEQ. The CDR3 sequence is CASSQDDATPRYEQYF. The CDR3 DNA sequence: TGTGCCAGCAGCCAAGATGATGCTACGCCCCGCTACGAGCAGTACTTC.

This chain uses TRBV7-8 with TRBJ2-6; D is unresolved. The V end lost 5 bases, the J end lost 5 bases, and 7 bases lay between the germline ends. Germline CDR1 is SGHVS and CDR2 is FQNEAQ. This CDR3 is built from 13 residues. The CDR3 loop reads CASSPRRANVLTF. Here the CDR3 DNA reads TGTGCCAGCAGCCCTCGACGGGCCAACGTCCTGACTTTC.

With respect to this clone: An end of the junction does not agree with germline; a read error may underlie this. V usage is TRBV11-2 and J usage is TRBJ2-7; 7 bases align to TRBD2. The CDR3 is 13 amino acids. Germline loops: CDR1 SGHAT, CDR2 FQNNGV. CDR3 loop: CASSSLGTTFDDF. CDR3 DNA: TGTGCCAGCAGCTCGCTAGGGACTACCTTTGATGACTTC.

The rearrangement links TRBV6-2 or TRBV6-3 to TRBJ2-4; D is unclear. Germline V gene data show CDR1 as MNHEY and CDR2 as SVGEGT. V was clipped by 5 bases and J by 0 bases, with 8 bases between them. The CDR3 spans 14 residues. Written as DNA, the CDR3 is TGTGCCAGCAGTAGGACGGGAGCCAAAAACATTCAGTACTTC. It is translated as CASSRTGAKNIQYF.

The chain uses TRBV20-1 and TRBJ2-1; no firm D call. Germline V lookup: CDR1 DFQATT, CDR2 SNEGSKA (reference sequence). V gave up 5 bases and J gave up 2 bases, with 4 bases separating them. This CDR3 spans 11 amino acids. The CDR3 sequence is CSAAPYNEQFF. DNA for the CDR3: TGCAGTGCTGCACCCTACAATGAGCAGTTCTTC.

With respect to this clone: Other DNA sequences in the sample encode the same CDR3. The genes are TRBV27 and TRBJ2-5; 7 bases line up with TRBD1. Germline-derived CDR1 and CDR2 are MNHEY and SMNVEV (reference sequence). CDR3 size: 13 residues. V lost 4 bases, J lost 3 bases, and 2 bases stayed unmatched. The CDR3 here is CASSSGTEETQYF. CDR3 DNA sequence: TGTGCCAGCAGTTCCGGGACAGAAGAGACCCAGTACTTC.

This sequence joins TRBV18 and TRBJ1-1; D is unresolved. Germline-derived CDR1 and CDR2 are KGHSH and LQKENI. V lost 2 bases and J lost 8, with 9 bases in between. CDR3 length: 12 amino acids. DNA for the CDR3: TGTGCCAGCTCACCATGGGAAGGCGAAGCTTTCTTT. Amino acids: CASSPWEGEAFF.

This clone has more than one count but fewer than ten. This chain uses TRBV15 with TRBJ1-6; 7 nucleotides match TRBD1. The germline V gene encodes CDR1 LNHNV and CDR2 YYDKDF (reference sequence). Germline trimming cut 7 bases from V and 9 bases from J; bases unmatched to any gene: 18. The CDR3 totals 17 residues. The CDR3 DNA follows: TGTGCCACCAACTCTATGACAGGGACCACCATATCTTCACCCCTCCACTTT. Translation gives CATNSMTGTTISSPLHF.

The chain uses TRBV10-1 and TRBJ1-1, with D perhaps TRBD1 (5 bases). The CDR3 totals 14 residues. The V gene lost 2 bases and the J gene lost 5 bases, with 12 bases spanning the gap. CDR1 is WNHNN and CDR2 is SYGVQD in the germline V gene (reference sequence). This chain's CDR3 is CASSEKRGWTEAFF. DNA for the CDR3: TGCGCCAGCAGTGAGAAGAGGGGCTGGACTGAAGCTTTCTTT.

V and J are TRBV5-1 and TRBJ2-3; no firm D call. The CDR3 totals 14 residues. In germline, CDR1 is SGHRS, CDR2 YFSETQ. V gave up 6 bases and J gave up 1 base, with 12 bases separating them. As DNA, the CDR3 is TGCGCCAGCACCTTCGGGTGGGGCACAGATACGCAGTATTTT. It encodes CASTFGWGTDTQYF.

Worth noting for this clone: The junction does not match germline at one end; this may be a read error. The V call is TRBV27, the J call TRBJ2-2, with D perhaps TRBD2 (5 bases). CDR1 is MNHEY and CDR2 is SMNVEV in the germline V gene (reference sequence). The CDR3 runs to 14 residues. The chain's CDR3 is CASSLNSPAGKLFF. CDR3 bases: TGTGCCAGCAGTTTAAACAGCCCCGCCGGGAAGCTGTTTTTT.

The chain recombines TRBV18 with TRBJ2-1; D call uncertain. The germline V and J ends were trimmed by 2 bases and 6 bases, with 11 bases remaining between them. In germline, CDR1 is KGHSH, CDR2 LQKENI. The CDR3 totals 14 residues. In nucleotides, the CDR3 is TGTGCCAGCTCACCAGGTGGCGGTTCCAATGAGCAGTTCTTC. Residues: CASSPGGGSNEQFF.

CDR3 in amino acids: CASSLWGQGEDEQYF. In nucleotides, the CDR3 is TGTGCCAGCAGCCTGTGGGGACAGGGGGAGGACGAGCAGTACTTC. V usage is TRBV6-2 or TRBV6-3 and J usage is TRBJ2-7; 11 bases are shared with TRBD1. The junction had 9 bases not matched to a gene; V was cut back by 6 bases and J by 5 bases. Germline V gene data show CDR1 as MNHEY and CDR2 as SVGEGT. The CDR3 has 15 residues.

Note on this clone: The sample holds other DNA sequences that translate to the same CDR3. The DNA for the CDR3 is TGTGCCAGTAGTCGGACTAGCGGGACCTACAATGAGCAGTTCTTC. This codes for CASSRTSGTYNEQFF. The J gene is TRBJ2-1, the V gene TRBV19, with TRBD2 matching over 12 bases. Germline loops: CDR1 LNHDA, CDR2 SQIVND (reference sequence). The CDR3 consists of 15 residues. V was clipped by 5 bases and J by 2 bases; unmatched bases: 1.

The chain carries TRBV3-1 (or the pseudogene TRBV3-2) and TRBJ1-2; TRBD1 agrees at 10 bases. From germline, CDR1 is LGHDT and CDR2 YNNKEL (reference sequence). The CDR3 length is 16 residues. With 4 bases clipped from V and 2 bases from J, the junction kept 7 bases outside the gene matches. CDR3 nucleotides: TGTGCCAGCAGCCGACTGGGACAGGGGTACAACTATGGCTACACCTTC. Translation gives CASSRLGQGYNYGYTF.

This chain joins TRBV7-2 and TRBJ2-1, with TRBD1 matching 11 bases. This CDR3 has 15 residues. Per germline, CDR1 SGHTA and CDR2 FQGNSA. V was clipped by 7 bases and J by 9 bases; unmatched bases: 11. The CDR3 reads CASTPGQGVGFEQFF. CDR3 nucleotide sequence: TGTGCCAGCACCCCGGGACAGGGGGTAGGATTTGAGCAGTTCTTC.

This clone was observed once. CDR3 bases: TGTGCCAGCACCAGAGGGGGAGATACCTACGAGCAGTACTTC. It yields the protein CASTRGGDTYEQYF. The chain combines TRBV9 with TRBJ2-7; the D gene is possibly TRBD1 (6 bases). There are 14 residues in the CDR3. The germline gives CDR1 SGDLS, CDR2 YYNGEE. V dropped 6 bases and J dropped 2 bases, with 15 bases sitting between them.

V gene TRBV7-8 combines with J gene TRBJ2-3; 9 bases map to TRBD1. Trimming cost V 1 base and J 6 bases; bases outside gene matches: 8. Germline V CDR1 and CDR2: SGHVS, FQNEAQ. The CDR3 consists of 16 residues. The CDR3 bases are TGTGCCAGCAGCTTAGTGGACAGGGGTTTCTCGGATACGCAGTATTTT. It yields the protein CASSLVDRGFSDTQYF.